Listed below are T cell receptor beta chains from one sample, sequenced in a study of blood T cell repertoires in COVID-19. Only in-frame clones appear in the TCRdb table, and some are missing; sequencing was by immunoSEQ multiplex PCR. The sample lists about 210,000 clones, 84% occurring once. Sequences were obtained from peripheral blood. The origin of the receptors is a woman in her 50s with active or convalescent COVID-19. Both conserved end residues are part of each CDR3. A D gene is named only where the DNA matches it firmly. Clone size, where shown, is once, few, many, or a class for clones that have expanded.

clone_size | j_call | v_call | d_call | cdr3_nt | cdr3_aa
NA | TRBJ2-3 | TRBV18 | NA | TGTGCCAGCTCACCATCACTAATCACAGATACGCAGTATTTT | CASSPSLITDTQYF
NA | TRBJ2-7 | TRBV5-1 | TRBD2 | TGCGCCAGCAGCTTGGGAACAGCGGGACTCGAGCAGTACTTC | CASSLGTAGLEQYF
NA | TRBJ2-2 | TRBV20-1 | NA | TGCAGTGCTAGTAGGACTAATAAAAACACCGGGGAGCTGTTTTTT | CSASRTNKNTGELFF
NA | TRBJ1-6 | TRBV12-1 | NA | TGTGCCAGCAGCTTACAGGGGGACAGAGAGAGCTCCTATAATTCACCCCTCCACTTT | CASSLQGDRESSYNSPLHF
NA | TRBJ1-2 | TRBV6-5 | NA | TGTGCCAGCAGTTATACGGGTCAAACAGGGTATGGCTACACCTTC | CASSYTGQTGYGYTF
NA | TRBJ2-3 | TRBV5-1 | TRBD1 | TGCGCCAGCAGCGGACAGGGGATGAAGACAGATACGCAGTATTTT | CASSGQGMKTDTQYF
NA | TRBJ2-2 | TRBV27 | NA | TGTGCCAGCAGTTCCGGGTTCGGGGAGCTGTTTTTT | CASSSGFGELFF
few | TRBJ1-1 | TRBV6-5 | NA | TGTGCCAGCAGTTCCCGCGGGGGGGGGAAGAACACTGAAGCTTTCTTT | CASSSRGGGKNTEAFF
NA | TRBJ1-1 | TRBV2 | NA | TGTGCCAGCAGTGCAAGAGGGTCTGTATTGGACACTGAAGCTTTCTTT | CASSARGSVLDTEAFF
NA | TRBJ1-2 | TRBV18 | NA | TGTGCCAGCTCACCACCTACCTCGGCTAACTATGGCTACACCTTC | CASSPPTSANYGYTF
NA | TRBJ2-1 | TRBV24-1 | NA | TGTGCCACCAGTGACCCCGGTGGCAATGAGCAGTTCTTC | CATSDPGGNEQFF
NA | TRBJ1-5 | TRBV19 | TRBD1 | TGTGCCAGTAGCAGACAGGGTAGCAATCAGCCCCAGCATTTT | CASSRQGSNQPQHF
NA | TRBJ2-3 | TRBV5-1 | TRBD2 | TGCGCCAGCAGCTACATAGCGGGGGGTACAGATACGCAGTATTTT | CASSYIAGGTDTQYF
NA | TRBJ1-3 | TRBV28 | NA | TGTGCCAGCAGTTTAAGGGGCTCTGGAAACACCATATATTTT | CASSLRGSGNTIYF
NA | TRBJ1-2 | TRBV6-5 | TRBD1 | TGTGCCACCTCTGCCTCAGGGGGACGGACGCGTGGCTACACCTTC | CATSASGGRTRGYTF
NA | TRBJ1-1 | TRBV2 | TRBD1 | TGTGCCAGCAGTGAAGCGCTTCCCTCAGGGGGGGCTTTCTTT | CASSEALPSGGAFF
NA | TRBJ2-5 | TRBV7-9 | NA | TGTGCCAGCAGCTTAGCGGTTTCTTCCGAGAAGACCCAGTACTTC | CASSLAVSSEKTQYF
NA | TRBJ1-2 | TRBV7-9 | NA | TGTGCCAGCAGCTTTGAAGGGGATTATGGCTACACCTTC | CASSFEGDYGYTF
NA | TRBJ1-2 | TRBV6-5 | NA | TGTGCCAGCAAAAAAACGGACACAATGACCTATGGCTACACCTTC | CASKKTDTMTYGYTF
NA | TRBJ2-3 | TRBV9 | TRBD1 | TGTGCCAGCAGCGTAGCTCTCCGACAGGGCGAAACGTATTTT | CASSVALRQGETYF
NA | TRBJ1-2 | TRBV24-1 | NA | TGTGCCACCAGTGATTTGAGGGCAGGGGAAGGCTACACCTTC | CATSDLRAGEGYTF
NA | TRBJ2-3 | TRBV5-1 | NA | TGCGCCAGCAGCTTGGGTCGCGGTGGAGCAGATACGCAGTATTTT | CASSLGRGGADTQYF
few | TRBJ2-2 | TRBV6-4 | TRBD1 | TGTGCCAGCAGTCCCCTCGACAGGGGCACCGGGGAGCTGTTTTTT | CASSPLDRGTGELFF
NA | TRBJ1-3 | TRBV16 | NA | TGTGCCAGCAGCCAATTCCAACAGGGACCTGGAAACACCATATATTTT | CASSQFQQGPGNTIYF
NA | TRBJ2-1 | TRBV19 | NA | TGTGCCAGTAGTATAGGGCTAGCGACCTACAATGAGCAGTTCTTC | CASSIGLATYNEQFF
NA | TRBJ1-6 | TRBV6-2/TRBV6-3 | TRBD1 | TGTGCCAGCAGTTTGACAGGGTCGGATTCACCCCTCCACTTT | CASSLTGSDSPLHF
NA | TRBJ2-5 | TRBV6-5 | NA | TGTGCCAGCTTCGCCTCCAGTGAGGGAGGAGAGACCCAGTACTTC | CASFASSEGGETQYF
NA | TRBJ2-2 | TRBV29-1 | TRBD2 | TGCAGCGTTGAACTAGCGGAAACGAACACCGGGGAGCTGTTTTTT | CSVELAETNTGELFF
NA | TRBJ1-2 | TRBV13 | TRBD1 | TGTGCCAGCAGCTGGATAGACAGGGGCGATGGCTACACCTTC | CASSWIDRGDGYTF
once | TRBJ2-1 | TRBV5-4 | NA | TGTGCCAGCAGCCCGGGAATTAGCGGCTACAATGAGCAGTTCTTC | CASSPGISGYNEQFF
NA | TRBJ2-2 | TRBV5-1 | TRBD2 | TGCGCCAGCAGCTTGTCGACTAGCGGGGCCCCCGGGGAGCTGTTTTTT | CASSLSTSGAPGELFF
NA | TRBJ1-1 | TRBV3-1/TRBV3-2 | NA | TGTGCCAGCAGTCTACAGGGTGTCACTGAAGCTTTCTTT | CASSLQGVTEAFF
once | TRBJ1-6 | TRBV7-2 | TRBD1 | TGTGCCAGCAGCTTAGAGACTCTAGGGAAACAGGGGGCGAGGTCACCCCTCCACTTT | CASSLETLGKQGARSPLHF
NA | TRBJ2-7 | TRBV6-6 | TRBD1 | TGTGCCAGCAGTTCGGCGGGACAGGGCTACGAGCAGTACTTC | CASSSAGQGYEQYF
NA | TRBJ2-7 | TRBV10-3 | TRBD1 | TGTGCCATCAAGGGGACAGGGGGCGTCTCTTACGAGCAGTACTTC | CAIKGTGGVSYEQYF
NA | TRBJ1-6 | TRBV5-1 | NA | TGCGCCAGCAGCTTGTTAGGGGGAGGGCAGAATTCACCCCTCCACTTT | CASSLLGGGQNSPLHF
NA | TRBJ2-1 | TRBV2 | TRBD1 | TGTGCCAGCAGTAGACAGGGGACCTACAATGAGCAGTTCTTC | CASSRQGTYNEQFF
NA | TRBJ2-1 | TRBV15 | TRBD2 | TGTGCCACCAGCACTAGCGGGGGGGCTAGACGGAATGAGCAGTTCTTC | CATSTSGGARRNEQFF
NA | TRBJ2-3 | TRBV3-1/TRBV3-2 | NA | TGTGCCAGCAGCGGCAGGGGTGCAGATACGCAGTATTTT | CASSGRGADTQYF